The present entry profiles one TCR beta chain with its context. The antigen is not known. The source of the sample is a study of cytomegalovirus exposure and HLA in healthy donors. A multiplex PCR was run with 60 Vbeta primers and 13 Jbeta primers. The method was immunoSEQ multiplex PCR; TCRdb's version includes in-frame clones alone and lacks a portion of them. The sample consists of about 130,000 clones, around three quarters of them appearing once. CDR3 length equals 17 residues. J lost 6 bases, V lost 4 bases, and 14 bases had no gene match. The V gene's germline CDR1 is SGHRS and CDR2 YFSETQ. Study-level results: Testing in vitro showed three CMV-associated chains specific for CMV antigens. In a later analysis, compared with equally common non-associated chains, HLA-associated beta chains were more expanded. Likely technical artifact: a cluster of highly shared sequence variants.

The TCR sequence derives from a man aged 30 to 45 in good health and CMV-seronegative. V usage is TRBV5-1 and J usage is TRBJ2-4; 9 bases map to TRBD1. Sequencing input: PBMCs. CDR3 sequence reads: CASSPRGTGYGGNIQYF. For the CDR3, the DNA is TGCGCCAGCAGCCCTAGAGGGACAGGGTATGGTGGAAACATTCAGTACTTC.